This TCR beta chain was obtained from a study of blood T cell repertoires in COVID-19. On the study more broadly: The analysed material was cDNA or gDNA that came from T cells, B-cell-depleted T cells, or PBMCs.

This clone was counted a single time. Recruits, aged roughly 18 to 89 years, lived in 25 or so US areas. Clones were sequenced by immunoSEQ multiplex PCR, and TCRdb holds only the in-frame ones, with some missing. This sample has around 250,000 clones, with roughly 91% found just once. In germline, CDR1 is LGHNA, CDR2 YNFKEQ. With V trimmed by 1 base and J by 7 bases, 8 bases remained unmatched. The CDR3 totals 16 residues. The sample comprised PBMCs or T cells enriched from blood (not recorded which). The source is a woman aged 25 to 39 who had recovered from COVID-19. This chain uses TRBV4-2 with TRBJ2-1, with 9 bases that match TRBD2. DNA for the CDR3: TGTGCCAGCAGCCAAGTGCGGATAGCGGGAGAGAATGAGCAGTTCTTC. It codes for CASSQVRIAGENEQFF.